This entry lists 30 T cell receptor beta chains sequenced from one sample in a study of T cell responses to AZD1222 COVID-19 vaccine. Clones were sequenced by immunoSEQ multiplex PCR, and TCRdb holds only the in-frame ones, with some missing. The sample consists of approximately 150,000 clones, approximately 89% of them appearing once. The specimen comprised peripheral blood, sampled 28 days after the second AZD1222 dose. These receptor sequences come from an adult who received the AZD1222 COVID-19 vaccine.

V gene TRBV27 combines with J gene TRBJ1-3; weak D call: TRBD1 (5 bases). The CDR3 spans 16 residues. Trimming took off 5 bases at V and 2 bases at J, with 16 bases between the two ends. Germline CDR1 reads MNHEY; CDR2 reads SMNVEV (reference sequence). CDR3 region: CASSLLGQGAGNTIYF. DNA for the CDR3: TGTGCCAGCAGTCTCCTCGGGCAGGGTGCTGGAAACACCATATATTTT.

The chain employs TRBV30 and TRBJ1-4; D gene unclear. The CDR3 consists of 14 residues. V lost 4 bases, J lost 0 bases, and 9 bases lay in between. CDR1 is GTSNPN, CDR2 SVGIG, per germline (reference sequence). CDR3 in amino acids: CAWNVRATNEKLFF. The CDR3 DNA reads as TGTGCCTGGAATGTCAGAGCAACTAATGAAAAACTGTTTTTT.

V usage is TRBV29-1 and J usage is TRBJ1-1; possible D gene TRBD1, 6 bases. CDR3 length: 11 residues. Trimming took off 5 bases at V and 8 bases at J, with 12 bases between the two ends. CDR1 is SQVTM, CDR2 ANQGSEA, per germline. The CDR3 region is CSVTWTEEAFF. The CDR3 coding sequence is TGCAGCGTTACGTGGACAGAAGAAGCTTTCTTT. The whole variable domain, filled in from reference TRBV29-1 and TRBJ1-1, reads SAVISQKPSRDICQRGTSLTIQCQVDSQVTMMFWYRQQPGQSLTLIATANQGSEATYESGFVIDKFPISRPNLTFSTLTVSNMSPEDSSIYLCSVTWTEEAFFGQGTRLTVV.

This chain uses TRBV3-1 (or the pseudogene TRBV3-2) with TRBJ2-7, with TRBD2 matching over 10 bases. The CDR3 sequence is 15 residues long. The V gene's germline CDR1 is LGHDT and CDR2 YNNKEL (reference sequence). V lost 5 bases, J lost 4 bases, and 8 bases stayed unmatched. CDR3 loop: CASSGASGRTYEQYF. The CDR3 nucleotides read TGTGCCAGCAGCGGGGCTAGCGGGAGAACTTACGAGCAGTACTTC.

The chain employs TRBV5-1 and TRBJ2-5; 8 bases are shared with TRBD1. The CDR3 runs to 14 residues. Germline loops: CDR1 SGHRS, CDR2 YFSETQ. V shed 1 base and J 5 bases; nucleotides not matched to a gene: 4. The DNA of the CDR3 is TGCGCCAGCAGCTTGCTGGGACAGGCGGAGACCCAGTACTTC. It yields the protein CASSLLGQAETQYF.

This clone was seen at least ten times. V is TRBV27 and J is TRBJ1-3, with TRBD1 matching over 8 bases. In germline, CDR1 is MNHEY, CDR2 SMNVEV (reference sequence). This CDR3 spans 15 amino acids. The V and J ends lost 2 bases and 3 bases, in that order; junction bases with no gene match: 3. CDR3 amino acids: CASSLGQGIGNTIYF. The CDR3 nucleotides read TGTGCCAGCAGTTTAGGACAGGGCATTGGAAACACCATATATTTT.

In its sample, this clone was seen a few times. The chain is built from TRBV2 and TRBJ1-4; possibly TRBD1 for D (5 bases). Germline values: CDR1 SNHLY, CDR2 FYNNEI. The V end lost 7 bases, the J end lost 14 bases, and 23 bases lay between the germline ends. CDR3 length equals 14 residues. CDR3: CASTVNGGYGILFF. The DNA of the CDR3 is TGTGCCAGCACGGTAAACGGGGGATACGGAATCCTGTTTTTT. Complete variable domain (other parts from reference TRBV2 and TRBJ1-4): EPEVTQTPSHQVTQMGQEVILRCVPISNHLYFYWYRQILGQKVEFLVSFYNNEISEKSEIFDDQFSVERPDGSNFTLKIRSTKLEDSAMYFCASTVNGGYGILFFGSGTQLSVL.

The chain employs TRBV10-1 and TRBJ2-2; TRBD2 might be the D (6 bases). V was pared by 3 bases and J by 2 bases, with 10 bases between. This CDR3 is 15 amino acids long. Germline assignment: CDR1 WNHNN and CDR2 SYGVQD (reference sequence). The CDR3 protein is CASSDGGANTGELFF. The CDR3 nucleotides read TGCGCCAGCAGTGACGGGGGAGCTAACACCGGGGAGCTGTTTTTT.

The chain uses TRBV15 and TRBJ2-7, with D possibly matching TRBD1 (6 bases). The CDR3 covers 12 residues. Trimming removed 4 bases at V and 5 bases at J, with 9 bases between. Germline CDR1 and CDR2: LNHNV and YYDKDF (reference sequence). This CDR3 reads CATSTDRNEQYF. DNA for the CDR3: TGTGCCACCAGCACCGACAGGAACGAGCAGTACTTC.

This rearrangement joins TRBV6-2 or TRBV6-3 to TRBJ1-5; unclear D gene. V lost 4 bases and J 6 bases, leaving 10 bases between the germline ends. Germline V lookup: CDR1 MNHEY, CDR2 SVGEGT. The CDR3 length is 13 residues. This CDR3 reads CASSFDPGQPQHF. The DNA of the CDR3 is TGTGCCAGCAGTTTTGACCCAGGTCAGCCCCAGCATTTT.

This chain connects TRBV29-1 to TRBJ2-7; D is undetermined. This CDR3 is 13 amino acids long. Germline assignment: CDR1 SQVTM and CDR2 ANQGSEA. V lost 1 base, J lost 3 bases, and 10 bases lay in between. The CDR3 reads CSVEVESNYEQYF. CDR3 DNA: TGCAGCGTTGAAGTCGAATCTAACTACGAGCAGTACTTC.

The V gene is TRBV6-2 or TRBV6-3, the J gene TRBJ1-1; D uncertain. Germline V lookup: CDR1 MNHEY, CDR2 SVGEGT. This CDR3 comprises 14 residues. The V end lost 2 bases, the J end lost 0 bases, and 7 bases lay between the germline ends. The CDR3 loop is CASSYLGMNTEAFF. CDR3 coding DNA: TGTGCCAGCAGTTACCTGGGGATGAACACTGAAGCTTTCTTT.

This clone was seen more than once but under ten times. The chain couples TRBV21-1 to TRBJ2-5; the DNA was not compared with TRBD1, the D call given in the table. TRBV21-1 corresponds to a pseudogene. The CDR3 has 17 amino acids. DNA of the CDR3: TGTGCCAGCAGCAAAGCTGGCAGGGGAGTGGATCGGGAGACCCAGTACTTC. Translated: CASSKAGRGVDRETQYF.

The chain uses TRBV7-2 and TRBJ2-7; 10 bases are shared with TRBD2. The ends lost 7 bases at V and 4 bases at J; junction bases unmatched: 4. This CDR3 region has 13 residues. The germline CDR1 and CDR2 sequences are SGHTA and FQGNSA. In DNA form, the CDR3 reads TGTGCCAGCAAACTAGCGGGAACTTACGAGCAGTACTTC. Translated: CASKLAGTYEQYF.

This clone was seen a handful of times. The chain combines TRBV2 with TRBJ2-7, with a tentative D call TRBD1 (6 bases). V shed 8 bases and J shed 5 bases, with 19 bases lying between them. This CDR3 contains 14 residues. The germline CDR1 and CDR2 sequences are SNHLY and FYNNEI. The CDR3 sequence is CASFRTDLLDEQYF. CDR3 bases: TGTGCCAGCTTCCGGACAGACCTTTTGGACGAGCAGTACTTC.

J is TRBJ2-3 and V is TRBV7-9; D possibly corresponds to TRBD2 (5 bases). V gave up 0 bases and J gave up 4 bases, with 5 bases separating them. Germline V gene data show CDR1 as SEHNR and CDR2 as FQNEAQ (reference sequence). The CDR3 contains 13 residues. CDR3 in amino acids: CASSLAGADTQYF. The CDR3, as DNA: TGTGCCAGCAGCTTAGCGGGAGCAGATACGCAGTATTTT.

The chain combines TRBV28 with TRBJ1-5; D unclear. The CDR3 has 15 amino acids. Germline assignment: CDR1 MDHEN and CDR2 SYDVKM. V lost 4 bases, J lost 1 base, and 11 bases lay in between. The CDR3 sequence: CASSSTWGSNQPQHF. CDR3 coding DNA: TGTGCCAGCAGTTCCACGTGGGGAAGCAATCAGCCCCAGCATTTT.

This sequence joins TRBV5-4 and TRBJ2-7; no definite D call. V was cut by 0 bases and J by 0 bases, with 10 bases left in between. The CDR3 sequence is 15 residues long. CDR1 is SGHNT, CDR2 YYREEE, per germline (reference sequence). CDR3 in amino acids: CASSLDGASSYEQYF. Here the CDR3 DNA reads TGTGCCAGCAGCTTGGACGGCGCCAGCTCCTACGAGCAGTACTTC.

V and J are TRBV18 and TRBJ1-2, with 8 bases lining up with TRBD1. From germline, CDR1 is KGHSH and CDR2 LQKENI. The CDR3 runs to 15 residues. Trimming took 3 bases from V and 7 from J; bases not matched to a gene: 10. The CDR3 DNA reads as TGTGCCAGCTCACCCTCGATTGGACAGGGAGCTGGCTACACCTTC. Translating gives CASSPSIGQGAGYTF. Supplemented by reference TRBV18 and TRBJ1-2, the full variable domain reads NAGVMQNPRHLVRRRGQEARLRCSPMKGHSHVYWYRQLPEEGLKFMVYLQKENIIDESGMPKERFSAEFPKEGPSILRIQQVVRGDSAAYFCASSPSIGQGAGYTFGSGTRLTVV.

This clone was recorded once. This chain connects TRBV11-2 to TRBJ1-2, with D maybe TRBD1 (6 bases). Looked up from germline, CDR1 is SGHAT and CDR2 is FQNNGV. The CDR3 has 14 residues. Deletions cut 1 base from V and 8 bases from J, with 14 bases between. The CDR3 DNA reads as TGTGCCAGCAGCTTAGGGACAGTCCCGCGAGGCTACACCTTC. Its protein product is CASSLGTVPRGYTF.

The chain has TRBV29-1 and TRBJ2-5; 7 nucleotides line up with TRBD2. Germline trimming cut 7 bases from V and 4 bases from J; bases unmatched to any gene: 6. From germline, CDR1 is SQVTM and CDR2 ANQGSEA. This CDR3 has 12 residues. CDR3 in amino acids: CSGQREGETQYF. CDR3 in DNA: TGCAGCGGACAAAGGGAGGGAGAGACCCAGTACTTC.

The V call is TRBV28, the J call TRBJ2-3; 8 nucleotides line up with TRBD2. Trimming removed 3 bases from V and 4 bases from J; junction bases left unmatched: 6. The CDR3 length is 15 residues. Germline assignment: CDR1 MDHEN and CDR2 SYDVKM. The CDR3 sequence: CASSFTPRGADTQYF. Written as DNA, the CDR3 is TGTGCCAGCAGTTTCACCCCGCGGGGGGCAGATACGCAGTATTTT.

This clone was found once. Here the CDR3 reads CASSSDSGTGLTGELFF. The CDR3 DNA sequence: TGTGCCAGCAGCTCAGACTCCGGGACAGGGTTAACCGGGGAGCTGTTTTTT. The J gene is TRBJ2-2, the V gene TRBV7-2; TRBD1 aligns across 9 bases. The germline V gene encodes CDR1 SGHTA and CDR2 FQGNSA. V gave up 4 bases and J gave up 5 bases; unmatched junction bases: 11. CDR3 length: 17 residues.

The chain combines TRBV10-3 with TRBJ2-3; D remains unclear. Per germline, CDR1 ENHRY and CDR2 SYGVKD. The CDR3 length is 11 residues. V was trimmed by 7 bases and J by 5 bases, leaving 7 bases between them. CDR3 DNA sequence: TGTGCCATCAAGTGGGGAGATACGCAGTATTTT. It codes for CAIKWGDTQYF.

This chain connects TRBV28 to TRBJ1-1, with TRBD1 identical over 7 bases. CDR3 size: 17 residues. In germline, CDR1 is MDHEN, CDR2 SYDVKM. With 2 bases clipped from V and 1 base from J, the junction kept 10 bases outside the gene matches. The CDR3 loop reads CASSLPRDSTWNTEAFF. DNA of the CDR3: TGTGCCAGCAGTTTACCCAGGGACAGCACCTGGAACACTGAAGCTTTCTTT.

J is TRBJ2-1 and V is TRBV13; D not resolved. Germline assignment: CDR1 PRHDT and CDR2 FYEKMQ (reference sequence). V was trimmed by 4 bases and J by 5 bases, leaving 3 bases between them. This CDR3 contains 11 residues. CDR3 amino acids: CASSSNNEQFF. The CDR3 region has the DNA TGTGCCAGCAGCTCTAACAATGAGCAGTTCTTC.

This chain links TRBV7-9 with TRBJ1-6; TRBD1 is a possible D gene (6 bases). The germline V gene encodes CDR1 SEHNR and CDR2 FQNEAQ (reference sequence). The CDR3 covers 16 residues. The V gene lost 6 bases and the J gene lost 3 bases, with 15 bases spanning the gap. CDR3 amino acids: CASRGMRGGYNSPLHF. The CDR3 DNA reads TGTGCCAGCAGGGGGATGCGAGGGGGCTATAATTCACCCCTCCACTTT.

The rearrangement joins TRBV27 to TRBJ1-5; D is perhaps TRBD1 (6 bases). Per the germline V gene, CDR1 is MNHEY and CDR2 is SMNVEV (reference sequence). V lost 0 bases, J lost 4 bases, and 10 bases lay in between. The CDR3 is 15 amino acids. CDR3 coding DNA: TGTGCCAGCAGTTTATCCTCGGACAGAAATCAGCCCCAGCATTTT. Translation gives CASSLSSDRNQPQHF.

V is TRBV9 and J is TRBJ2-3; 8 bases map to TRBD1. The CDR3 contains 17 residues. The J segment lost 0 bases and the V segment lost 4 bases, leaving 10 bases of the junction unmatched. CDR1 is SGDLS and CDR2 is YYNGEE in the germline V gene. The CDR3 DNA reads as TGTGCCAGCAGCCTCGGGACAGGACATACGAGCACAGATACGCAGTATTTT. This codes for CASSLGTGHTSTDTQYF.

The chain employs TRBV6-2 or TRBV6-3 and TRBJ1-6; no firm D call. This CDR3 comprises 14 residues. V was shortened by 0 bases and J by 10 bases, with 10 bases between the two germline ends. The germline V gene has CDR1 MNHEY and CDR2 SVGEGT. The chain's CDR3 is CASSYSIRISPLHF. CDR3 sequence (DNA): TGTGCCAGCAGTTACTCGATCCGGATCTCACCCCTCCACTTT.